One sample yielded the 9 T cell receptor beta chains listed below, sequenced in a study of T-cell memory formation after mild COVID-19. Using its own MiXCR run on the 5' RACE reads, TCRdb lists one record per CDR3 protein. The sample has 200,000 to 300,000 distinct CDR3 sequences; approximately 15% are singletons. The material sequenced was PBMCs or a T cell subset sorted from them (not recorded which). These receptors were taken from a man aged 18 to 35 who had mild COVID-19 (a few samples of this study predate the infection). Cell type and time point are not known.

J is TRBJ2-1 and V is TRBV24-1, with TRBD2 matching over 8 bases. The CDR3 is 14 amino acids. The trim removed 1 base at V and 10 bases at J, leaving 5 bases unmatched. Germline V lookup: CDR1 KGHDR, CDR2 SFDVKD. CDR3 amino acids: CATSDFSAGEEQFF. The CDR3 DNA sequence: TGTGCCACCAGTGATTTTTCAGCGGGGGAGGAGCAGTTCTTC.

A word on this clonotype: The germline gene is not matched at one end of the junction; a read error may be the cause. This sequence joins TRBV4-1 and TRBJ2-1; 7 nucleotides match TRBD1. Per the germline V gene, CDR1 is MGHRA and CDR2 is YSYEKL. This CDR3 is 11 amino acids long. CDR3 coding DNA: TGCGCCAGCAGGTGGTTCAGGGGGATGGTCTTC. As protein: CASRWFRGMVF.

The chain links TRBV12-3 or TRBV12-4 to TRBJ1-1; D is possibly TRBD1 (5 bases). CDR3 length equals 14 residues. Trimming removed 8 bases at V and 2 bases at J, with 15 bases between. The CDR3 loop reads CASSLGRTNTEAFF. The CDR3 DNA follows: TGTGCCAGCTCTTTGGGACGGACAAACACTGAAGCTTTCTTT.

This chain uses TRBV7-9 with TRBJ2-7; D uncertain. The germline CDR1 and CDR2 sequences are SEHNR and FQNEAQ (reference sequence). Trimming left V 4 bases short and J 4 bases short, with 14 bases between. CDR3 length: 14 amino acids. This CDR3 reads CASSSTAEYYEQYV. Here the CDR3 DNA reads TGTGCCAGCAGCTCCACAGCAGAGTATTACGAGCAGTACGTC.

This chain's CDR3 is CASSQLWERAFF. Here the CDR3 DNA reads TGCGCCAGCAGCCAACTCTGGGAAAGGGCTTTCTTT. The chain uses TRBV4-1 and TRBJ1-1; D is uncertain. V lost 2 bases, J lost 11 bases, and 12 bases lay in between. This CDR3 region has 12 residues. The V gene's germline CDR1 is MGHRA and CDR2 YSYEKL.

This clonotype was detected only a few times. The genes are TRBV7-2 and TRBJ1-2; 7 bases agree with TRBD1. Germline V gives CDR1 SGHTA, CDR2 FQGNSA. Trimming cost V 7 bases and J 2 bases; bases outside gene matches: 10. CDR3 length: 15 residues. Here the CDR3 reads CASNHRQGQNYGYTF. The CDR3 DNA follows: TGTGCCAGCAACCATAGACAGGGACAGAACTATGGCTACACCTTC. Looking up the rest from reference TRBV7-2 and TRBJ1-2 gives the full variable domain: GAGVSQSPSNKVTEKGKDVELRCDPISGHTALYWYRQSLGQGLEFLIYFQGNSAPDKSGLPSDRFSAERTGGSVSTLTIQRTQQEDSAVYLCASNHRQGQNYGYTFGSGTRLTVV.

The J gene is TRBJ2-3, the V gene TRBV27, with TRBD1 identical over 10 bases. Germline CDR1 and CDR2: MNHEY and SMNVEV (reference sequence). The trim removed 6 bases at V and 6 bases at J, leaving 9 bases unmatched. The CDR3 length is 15 residues. The CDR3 spells CASSLSDRGLDTQYF. The CDR3 DNA reads TGTGCCAGCAGCTTGTCCGACAGGGGGCTGGATACGCAGTATTTT.

This clonotype was seen a handful of times. This chain joins TRBV6-5 and TRBJ1-2; D gene unclear. Germline loops: CDR1 MNHEY, CDR2 SVGAGI. The V end lost 4 bases, the J end lost 4 bases, and 16 bases lay between the germline ends. This CDR3 spans 15 amino acids. The chain's CDR3 is CASSLPRGSGYGYTF. The CDR3 DNA is TGTGCCAGCAGTTTACCCCGCGGTTCGGGCTATGGCTACACCTTC.

This clonotype was seen only a few times. V gene TRBV7-2 combines with J gene TRBJ1-2; no definite D call. Germline V gives CDR1 SGHTA, CDR2 FQGNSA. This CDR3 comprises 14 residues. V was trimmed by 1 base and J by 5 bases, leaving 11 bases between them. The CDR3 DNA is TGTGCCAGCAGCTTAGGCGTGGGGAGGTATGGCTACACCTTC. This gives the protein CASSLGVGRYGYTF.